The T cell receptor (beta chain) under discussion was sequenced for a study of blood T cell repertoires in COVID-19. At the level of the study: Spain, Italy and the United States supplied samples that represented acute and convalescent COVID-19. The analysed material was cDNA or gDNA that came from T cells, B-cell-depleted T cells, or PBMCs.

The germline V gene has CDR1 SGHTA and CDR2 FQGNSA. Trimming pared 3 bases from V and 0 bases from J, leaving 12 bases between. This CDR3 is 15 amino acids long. Authors' processing steps: Reference gene primer amplification in the assay estimated nucleated cell counts. Sequencing used immunoSEQ multiplex PCR; TCRdb keeps in-frame clones, though not all of them. V and J calls and clone size are given by that table; D and trimming were obtained from the DNA. Here the sample spans under 150,000 clones, more than 70% being singletons. This sequence joins TRBV7-2 and TRBJ2-7; tentatively, D is TRBD1 (6 bases). Sequenced sample: peripheral blood. The clonotype was recovered from a human donor in a cohort sampled during active COVID-19. In DNA form, the CDR3 reads TGTGCCAGCAGCTTGGGACACCGCTACTCCTACGAGCAGTACTTC. Translation gives CASSLGHRYSYEQYF.